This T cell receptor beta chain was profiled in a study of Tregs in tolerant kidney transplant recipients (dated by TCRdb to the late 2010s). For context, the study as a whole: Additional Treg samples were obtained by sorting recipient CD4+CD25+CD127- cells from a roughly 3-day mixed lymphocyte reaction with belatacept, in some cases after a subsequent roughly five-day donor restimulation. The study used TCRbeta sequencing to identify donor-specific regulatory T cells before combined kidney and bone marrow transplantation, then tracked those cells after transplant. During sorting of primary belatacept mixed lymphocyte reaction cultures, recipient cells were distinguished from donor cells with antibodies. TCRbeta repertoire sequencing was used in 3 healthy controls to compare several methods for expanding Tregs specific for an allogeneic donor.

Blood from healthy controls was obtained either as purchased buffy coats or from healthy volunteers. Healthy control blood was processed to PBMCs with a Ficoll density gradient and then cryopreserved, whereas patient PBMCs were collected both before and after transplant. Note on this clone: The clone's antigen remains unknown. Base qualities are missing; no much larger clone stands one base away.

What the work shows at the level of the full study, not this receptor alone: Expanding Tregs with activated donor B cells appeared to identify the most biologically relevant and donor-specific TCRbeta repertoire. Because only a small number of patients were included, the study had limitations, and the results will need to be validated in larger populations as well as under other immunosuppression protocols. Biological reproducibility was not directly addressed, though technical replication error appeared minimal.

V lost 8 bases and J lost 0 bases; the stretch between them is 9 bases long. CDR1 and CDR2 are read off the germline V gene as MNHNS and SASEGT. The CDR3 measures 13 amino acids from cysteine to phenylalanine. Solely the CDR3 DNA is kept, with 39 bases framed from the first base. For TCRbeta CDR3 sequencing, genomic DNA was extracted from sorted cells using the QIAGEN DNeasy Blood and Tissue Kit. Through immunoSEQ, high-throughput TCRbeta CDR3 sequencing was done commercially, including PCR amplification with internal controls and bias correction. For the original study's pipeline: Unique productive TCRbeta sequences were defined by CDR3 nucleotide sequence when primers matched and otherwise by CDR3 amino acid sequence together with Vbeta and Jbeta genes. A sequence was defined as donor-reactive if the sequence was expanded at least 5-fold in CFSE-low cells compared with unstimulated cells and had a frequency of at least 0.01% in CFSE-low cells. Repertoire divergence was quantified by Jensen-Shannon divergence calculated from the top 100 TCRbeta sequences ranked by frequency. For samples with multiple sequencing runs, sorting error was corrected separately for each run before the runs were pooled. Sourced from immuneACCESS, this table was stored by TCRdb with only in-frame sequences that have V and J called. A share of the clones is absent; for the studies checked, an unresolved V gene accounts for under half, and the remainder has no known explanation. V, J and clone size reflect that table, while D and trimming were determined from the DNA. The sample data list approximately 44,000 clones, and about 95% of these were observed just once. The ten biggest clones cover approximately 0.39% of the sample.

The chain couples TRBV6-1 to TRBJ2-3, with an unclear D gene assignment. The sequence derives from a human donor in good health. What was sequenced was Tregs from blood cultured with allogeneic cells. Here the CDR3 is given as CASSRISTDTQYF. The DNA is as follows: TGTGCCAGCTCCAGGATTAGCACAGATACGCAGTATTTT.